Following are 21 T cell receptor beta chains from one sample sequenced in a study of cytomegalovirus exposure and HLA in healthy donors. It was with 60 Vbeta and 13 Jbeta primers that the PCR ran. The protocol was immunoSEQ multiplex PCR, while the TCRdb copy is restricted to in-frame clones and leaves out a portion. The sample has approximately 100,000 clones; more than 60% are singletons. The sequenced material came from PBMCs. The source is a woman aged 18 to 35 in good health and CMV-seropositive.

This chain joins TRBV15 and TRBJ1-3; D is undetermined. V lost 5 bases to trimming and J lost 3 bases, with 11 bases between them. CDR1 is LNHNV and CDR2 is YYDKDF in the germline V gene (reference sequence). The CDR3 consists of 14 residues. CDR3 sequence: CATSAYEHGNTIYF. For the CDR3, the DNA is TGTGCCACCAGCGCCTATGAGCATGGAAACACCATATATTTT.

The CDR3 DNA reads as TGTGCCTGGAGTGTAGTGGGGAGGGACGGTGAGCAGTTCTTC. It is translated as CAWSVVGRDGEQFF. This chain connects TRBV30 to TRBJ2-1, with TRBD2 identical over 7 bases. The CDR3 is made up of 14 amino acids. Germline V gene sequence: CDR1 GTSNPN, CDR2 SVGIG (reference sequence). After removal of 0 bases from V and 9 bases from J, the junction contained 8 bases not matched to a gene.

The V and J genes are TRBV7-2 and TRBJ2-2, with D tentatively TRBD2 (6 bases). This CDR3 is 17 amino acids long. V was shortened by 1 base and J by 7 bases, with 19 bases between the two germline ends. Germline CDR1 reads SGHTA; CDR2 reads FQGNSA. This chain's CDR3 is CASSLGGTLLGNGELFF. The CDR3 DNA reads TGTGCCAGCAGCTTAGGCGGGACGCTCCTAGGGAACGGGGAGCTGTTTTTT.

CDR3 sequence reads: CASSPGQSETQYF. The CDR3 nucleotides are TGTGCCAGCAGTCCAGGACAGTCAGAGACCCAGTACTTC. The rearrangement joins TRBV25-1 to TRBJ2-5, with D possibly being TRBD1 (6 bases). V was pared by 5 bases and J by 4 bases, with 11 bases between. Germline V gene lookup returns CDR1 MGHDK and CDR2 SYGVNS. CDR3 size: 13 residues.

The rearrangement joins TRBV28 to TRBJ2-5, with 7 bases aligning to TRBD1. The CDR3 has 13 residues. Germline V gene lookup returns CDR1 MDHEN and CDR2 SYDVKM. J gave up 9 bases and V 5 bases, and 9 bases lay outside the gene matches. CDR3 nucleotide sequence: TGTGCCAGCAGTGATCTAGGGGGCCGAGCCCAGTACTTC. It encodes CASSDLGGRAQYF. Filled out from reference TRBV28 and TRBJ2-5, the complete variable domain reads DVKVTQSSRYLVKRTGEKVFLECVQDMDHENMFWYRQDPGLGLRLIYFSYDVKMKEKGDIPEGYSVSREKKERFSLILESASTNQTSMYLCASSDLGGRAQYFGPGTRLLVL.

This chain uses TRBV4-3 with TRBJ2-7; 12 nucleotides agree with TRBD2. CDR3 size: 19 residues. V shed 0 bases, J shed 2 bases, and the junction held 11 bases outside the gene matches. Germline CDR1 is LGHNA and CDR2 is YSLEER. The CDR3 protein is CASSQDWTSGKGSPYEQYF. CDR3 DNA sequence: TGCGCCAGCAGCCAAGATTGGACTAGCGGGAAGGGTTCTCCCTACGAGCAGTACTTC.

The V call is TRBV7-9, the J call TRBJ1-5, with 7 bases lining up with TRBD1. There are 12 residues in the CDR3. V was clipped by 5 bases and J by 8 bases; unmatched bases: 3. Germline lookup yields CDR1 SEHNR and CDR2 FQNEAQ (reference sequence). CDR3 nucleotides: TGTGCCAGCAGCACAACAGGGGAGCCCCAGCATTTT. Amino acids: CASSTTGEPQHF.

The J gene is TRBJ2-1, the V gene TRBV7-3; the match to TRBD2 covers 8 bases. The ends lost 2 bases at V and 5 bases at J; junction bases unmatched: 8. The CDR3 consists of 16 residues. Germline V lookup: CDR1 SGHTA, CDR2 FQGTGA. The CDR3 region is CASSLLGREAHNEQFF. The CDR3 DNA reads as TGTGCCAGCAGCTTACTGGGGCGGGAGGCCCACAATGAGCAGTTCTTC.

The chain combines TRBV30 with TRBJ1-3, with a possible D match to TRBD1 (5 bases). Germline V gene lookup returns CDR1 GTSNPN and CDR2 SVGIG (reference sequence). Trimming removed 1 base at V and 3 bases at J, with 10 bases between. This CDR3 has 14 amino acids. The CDR3 DNA is TGTGCCTGGAGTGCCTTGGGGGGTGGAAACACCATATATTTT. Translation gives CAWSALGGGNTIYF.

A single count supports this clone. The chain carries TRBV7-2 and TRBJ1-3; D unresolved. V shed 4 bases and J shed 4 bases, with 14 bases lying between them. The CDR3 totals 15 residues. The germline V gene encodes CDR1 SGHTA and CDR2 FQGNSA. CDR3 loop: CASSSGPWEGNTIYF. The CDR3 DNA reads as TGTGCCAGCAGCTCAGGACCTTGGGAGGGAAACACCATATATTTT.

This clone appeared many times. The rearrangement joins TRBV21-1 to TRBJ2-4; the tabulated D call, TRBD2, remains unverified against the DNA. TRBV21-1 is a documented pseudogene. The CDR3 loop spans 16 amino acids. This chain's CDR3 is CASSKVAGAAKNIQYF. DNA of the CDR3: TGTGCCAGCAGCAAAGTGGCGGGAGCAGCCAAAAACATTCAGTACTTC.

This chain links TRBV10-3 with TRBJ1-2; 7 bases are a match to TRBD1. The CDR3 has 14 residues. V was clipped by 10 bases and J by 4 bases; unmatched bases: 12. The V gene's germline CDR1 is ENHRY and CDR2 SYGVKD. The CDR3 reads CASSPGQTIYGYTF. As DNA, the CDR3 is TGTGCCAGCAGCCCGGGACAGACAATCTATGGCTACACCTTC.

The chain combines TRBV18 with TRBJ2-7, with 7 positions matching TRBD1. J gave up 4 bases and V 6 bases, and 6 bases lay outside the gene matches. Per the germline V gene, CDR1 is KGHSH and CDR2 is LQKENI. This CDR3 has 13 residues. Here the CDR3 reads CASSRQGRYEQYF. The CDR3 DNA sequence: TGTGCCAGCTCGAGACAGGGCCGATACGAGCAGTACTTC.

This clone was seen a single time. CDR3 sequence (DNA): TGTGCCAGCAGCTACACAGGGTTGAACACTGAAGCTTTCTTT. Amino acids: CASSYTGLNTEAFF. The chain combines TRBV7-8 with TRBJ1-1; possibly TRBD1 for D (6 bases). The CDR3 spans 14 residues. Per the germline V gene, CDR1 is SGHVS and CDR2 is FQNEAQ. Trimming took 4 bases from V and 0 from J, leaving 9 bases between them.

This clone was seen a single time. V and J are TRBV10-3 and TRBJ2-1; 7 nucleotides line up with TRBD2. The germline gives CDR1 ENHRY, CDR2 SYGVKD. V was clipped by 11 bases and J by 8 bases; unmatched bases: 18. The CDR3 consists of 15 residues. The CDR3 sequence: CAVARSAGVGHEQFF. The CDR3 bases are TGTGCCGTAGCTAGGAGCGCGGGAGTTGGTCATGAGCAGTTCTTC.

This chain connects TRBV28 to TRBJ2-2; 10 positions match TRBD1. CDR1 and CDR2 (germline): MDHEN, SYDVKM. V was clipped by 6 bases and J by 7 bases; unmatched bases: 23. The CDR3 runs to 20 residues. DNA of the CDR3: TGTGCCAGCAGCTACCCCTCCCTCCCTTTGAGACAGGGGGCTGGCGGGGAGCTGTTTTTT. Translating it yields CASSYPSLPLRQGAGGELFF.

The chain employs TRBV18 and TRBJ1-2; D perhaps matches TRBD1 (5 bases). There are 15 residues in the CDR3. Per the germline V gene, CDR1 is KGHSH and CDR2 is LQKENI. Trimming shortened V by 4 bases and J by 0 bases, and 12 bases separated the two germline ends. Written as DNA, the CDR3 is TGTGCCAGCTCACTCTCGACAGAAACTAACTATGGCTACACCTTC. This codes for CASSLSTETNYGYTF.

This clone was seen a handful of times. The V call is TRBV7-2, the J call TRBJ2-7; TRBD2 aligns across 10 bases. Germline CDR1 is SGHTA and CDR2 is FQGNSA. The CDR3 runs to 15 residues. With 3 bases clipped from V and 2 bases from J, the junction kept 4 bases outside the gene matches. The DNA for the CDR3 is TGTGCCAGCAGCTTGCCCGGGACTAGCGCCTACGAGCAGTACTTC. The encoded protein is CASSLPGTSAYEQYF.

Details on this clone: A junction boundary mismatches the germline segment, possibly from a read error. The chain carries TRBV19 and TRBJ1-1; no reliable D call. This CDR3 is 12 amino acids long. CDR1 LNHDA and CDR2 SQIVND come from the germline V gene (reference sequence). The CDR3 here is CASRDYKGQDIF. CDR3 DNA sequence: TGTGCCAGTAGAGACTATAAAGGGCAAGATATCTTT. Supplemented by reference TRBV19 and TRBJ1-1, the full variable domain reads DGGITQSPKYLFRKEGQNVTLSCEQNLNHDAMYWYRQDPGQGLRLIYYSQIVNDFQKGDIAEGYSVSREKKESFPLTVTSAQKNPTAFYLCASRDYKGQDIFGQGTRLTVV.

J is TRBJ2-2 and V is TRBV4-3, with D hard to call. The CDR3 runs 17 residues. The V end was cut by 0 bases, the J end by 1 base, with 12 bases between. Germline V gene sequence: CDR1 LGHNA, CDR2 YSLEER. CDR3 region: CASSQDWQTGNTGELFF. The DNA for the CDR3 is TGCGCCAGCAGCCAAGATTGGCAGACGGGGAACACCGGGGAGCTGTTTTTT.

The chain couples TRBV29-1 to TRBJ2-2; the match to TRBD2 covers 10 bases. The CDR3 has 17 residues. The junction had 8 bases not matched to a gene; V was cut back by 3 bases and J by 1 base. Germline loops: CDR1 SQVTM, CDR2 ANQGSEA. CDR3 in amino acids: CSVEAQTSGVNTGELFF. In DNA form, the CDR3 reads TGCAGCGTTGAGGCCCAAACTAGCGGGGTGAACACCGGGGAGCTGTTTTTT.